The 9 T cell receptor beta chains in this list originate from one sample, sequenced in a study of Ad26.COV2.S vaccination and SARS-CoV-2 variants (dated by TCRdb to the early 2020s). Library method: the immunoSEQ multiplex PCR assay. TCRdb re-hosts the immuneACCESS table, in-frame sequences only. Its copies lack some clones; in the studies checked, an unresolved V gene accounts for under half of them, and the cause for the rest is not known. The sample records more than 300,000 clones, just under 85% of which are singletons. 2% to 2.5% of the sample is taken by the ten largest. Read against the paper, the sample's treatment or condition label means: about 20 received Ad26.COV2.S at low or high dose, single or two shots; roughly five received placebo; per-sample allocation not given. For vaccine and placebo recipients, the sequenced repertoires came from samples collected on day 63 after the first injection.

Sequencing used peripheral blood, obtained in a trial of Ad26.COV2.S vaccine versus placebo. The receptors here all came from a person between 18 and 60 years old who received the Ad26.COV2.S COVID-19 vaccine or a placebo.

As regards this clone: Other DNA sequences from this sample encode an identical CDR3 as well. CDR3 in amino acids: CSASRGYEQYF. The CDR3 bases are TGCAGTGCTAGTCGCGGGTACGAGCAGTACTTC. The gene calls are TRBV20-1 and TRBJ2-7; TRBD2 is a possible D gene (5 bases). The germline V gene has CDR1 DFQATT and CDR2 SNEGSKA (reference sequence). The CDR3 has 11 residues. The ends were cut back, 3 bases at V and 4 bases at J, with 7 bases in the middle.

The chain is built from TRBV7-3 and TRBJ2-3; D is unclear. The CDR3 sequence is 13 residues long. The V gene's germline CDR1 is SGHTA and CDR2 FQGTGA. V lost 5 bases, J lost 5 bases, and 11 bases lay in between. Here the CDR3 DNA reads TGTGCCAGCAGCCCAAGAATGGGAGATACGCAGTATTTT. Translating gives CASSPRMGDTQYF.

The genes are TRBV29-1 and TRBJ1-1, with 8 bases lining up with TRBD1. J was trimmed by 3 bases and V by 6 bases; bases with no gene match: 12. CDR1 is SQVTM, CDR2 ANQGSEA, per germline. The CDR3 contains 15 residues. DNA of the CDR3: TGCAGCGTCCGACCCTGGACAGGGAGGGACACTGAAGCTTTCTTT. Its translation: CSVRPWTGRDTEAFF. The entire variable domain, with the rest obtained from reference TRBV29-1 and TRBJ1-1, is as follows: SAVISQKPSRDICQRGTSLTIQCQVDSQVTMMFWYRQQPGQSLTLIATANQGSEATYESGFVIDKFPISRPNLTFSTLTVSNMSPEDSSIYLCSVRPWTGRDTEAFFGQGTRLTVV.

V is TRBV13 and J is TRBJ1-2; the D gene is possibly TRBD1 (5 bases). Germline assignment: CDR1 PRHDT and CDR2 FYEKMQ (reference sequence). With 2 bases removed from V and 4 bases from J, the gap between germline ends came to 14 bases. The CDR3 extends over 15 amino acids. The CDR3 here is CASSLRRGAVYGYTF. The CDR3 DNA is TGTGCCAGCAGCTTAAGAAGGGGCGCAGTCTATGGCTACACCTTC.

In DNA, the CDR3 is TGTGCCAGCAGCCCGGGTCCGGGACAGGGGGCACGAAATTCACCCCTCCACTTT. Translating it yields CASSPGPGQGARNSPLHF. The chain recombines TRBV3-1 (or the pseudogene TRBV3-2) with TRBJ1-6, with 12 bases lining up with TRBD1. The CDR3 sequence is 18 residues long. Trimming removed 4 bases from V and 7 bases from J; junction bases left unmatched: 11. The germline CDR1 and CDR2 sequences are LGHDT and YNNKEL (reference sequence).

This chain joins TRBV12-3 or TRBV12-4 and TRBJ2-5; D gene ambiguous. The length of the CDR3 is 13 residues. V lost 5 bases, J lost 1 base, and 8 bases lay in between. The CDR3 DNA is TGTGCCAGCAGTCTTCAAACCCAAGAGACCCAGTACTTC. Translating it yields CASSLQTQETQYF.

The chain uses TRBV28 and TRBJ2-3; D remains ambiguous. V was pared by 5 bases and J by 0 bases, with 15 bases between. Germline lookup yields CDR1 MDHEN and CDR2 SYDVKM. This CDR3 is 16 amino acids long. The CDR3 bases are TGTGCCAGCAGTCCTGGCTTTCGGGTTAGCACAGATACGCAGTATTTT. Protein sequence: CASSPGFRVSTDTQYF.

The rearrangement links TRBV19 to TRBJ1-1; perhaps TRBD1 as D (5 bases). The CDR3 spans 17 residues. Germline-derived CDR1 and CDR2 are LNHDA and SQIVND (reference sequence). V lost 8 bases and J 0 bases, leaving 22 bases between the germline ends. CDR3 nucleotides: TGTGCCAGTGCCCCCGGGACCGCCGGATCCGTGAACACTGAAGCTTTCTTT. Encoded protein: CASAPGTAGSVNTEAFF.

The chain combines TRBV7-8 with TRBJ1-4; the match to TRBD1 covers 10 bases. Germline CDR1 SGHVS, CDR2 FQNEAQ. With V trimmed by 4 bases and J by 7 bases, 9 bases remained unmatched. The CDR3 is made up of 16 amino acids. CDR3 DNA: TGTGCCAGCAGCTGGACTCCGGGACAGGGGACTGAAAAACTGTTTTTT. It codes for CASSWTPGQGTEKLFF.